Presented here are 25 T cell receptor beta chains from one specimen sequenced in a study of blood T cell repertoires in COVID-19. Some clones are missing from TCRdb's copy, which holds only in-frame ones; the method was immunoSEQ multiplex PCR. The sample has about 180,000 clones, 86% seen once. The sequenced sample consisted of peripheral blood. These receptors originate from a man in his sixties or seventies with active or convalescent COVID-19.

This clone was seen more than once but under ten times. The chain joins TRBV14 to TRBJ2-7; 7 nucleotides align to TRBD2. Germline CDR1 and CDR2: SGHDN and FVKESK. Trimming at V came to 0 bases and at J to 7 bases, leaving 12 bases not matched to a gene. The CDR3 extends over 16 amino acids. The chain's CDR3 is CASSQEWGTKAWEQYF. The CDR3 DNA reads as TGTGCCAGCAGCCAAGAGTGGGGGACTAAGGCTTGGGAGCAGTACTTC.

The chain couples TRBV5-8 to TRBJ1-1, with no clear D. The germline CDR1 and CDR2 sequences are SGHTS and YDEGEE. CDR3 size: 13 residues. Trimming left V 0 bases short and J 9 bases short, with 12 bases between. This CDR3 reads CASSLGGPRQAFF. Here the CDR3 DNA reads TGTGCCAGCAGCTTGGGAGGCCCTAGACAAGCTTTCTTT.

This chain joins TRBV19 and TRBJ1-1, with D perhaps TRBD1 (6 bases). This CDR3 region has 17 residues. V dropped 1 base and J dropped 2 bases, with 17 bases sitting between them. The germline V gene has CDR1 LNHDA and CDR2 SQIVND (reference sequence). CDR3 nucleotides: TGTGCCAGTAGTATAGGTTTACAGGGAGGGCTAAACACTGAAGCTTTCTTT. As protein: CASSIGLQGGLNTEAFF.

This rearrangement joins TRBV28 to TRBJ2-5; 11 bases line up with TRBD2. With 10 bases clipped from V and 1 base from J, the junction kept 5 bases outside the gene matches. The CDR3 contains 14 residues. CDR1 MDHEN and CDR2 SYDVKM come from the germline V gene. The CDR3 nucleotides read TGTGCCACCACAGGGACTAGCGGCCAAGAGACCCAGTACTTC. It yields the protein CATTGTSGQETQYF.

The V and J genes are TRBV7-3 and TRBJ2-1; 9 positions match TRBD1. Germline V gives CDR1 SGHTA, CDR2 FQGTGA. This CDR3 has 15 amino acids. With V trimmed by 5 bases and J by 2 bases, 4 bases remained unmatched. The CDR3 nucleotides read TGTGCCAGCAGCCGCGGGACAGGGACCTACAATGAGCAGTTCTTC. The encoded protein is CASSRGTGTYNEQFF.

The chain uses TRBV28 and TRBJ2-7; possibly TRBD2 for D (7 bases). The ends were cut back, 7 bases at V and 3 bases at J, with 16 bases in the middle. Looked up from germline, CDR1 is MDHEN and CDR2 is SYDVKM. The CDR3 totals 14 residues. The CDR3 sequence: CASKGGGRYYEQYF. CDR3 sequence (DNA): TGTGCCAGCAAAGGGGGGGGGCGCTACTACGAGCAGTACTTC.

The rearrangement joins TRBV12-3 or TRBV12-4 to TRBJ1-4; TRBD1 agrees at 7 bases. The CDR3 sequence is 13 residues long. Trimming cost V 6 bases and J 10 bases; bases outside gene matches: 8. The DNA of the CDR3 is TGTGCCAGCAGGACAGGGAAAATTGGAAAACTGTTTTTT. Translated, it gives CASRTGKIGKLFF.

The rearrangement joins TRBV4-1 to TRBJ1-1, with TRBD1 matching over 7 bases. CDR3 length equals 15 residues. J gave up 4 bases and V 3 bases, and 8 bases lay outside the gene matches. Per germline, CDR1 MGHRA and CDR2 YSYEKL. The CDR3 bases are TGCGCCAGCAGCCAGAACAGGGGAGGTAGCACTGAAGCTTTCTTT. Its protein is CASSQNRGGSTEAFF.

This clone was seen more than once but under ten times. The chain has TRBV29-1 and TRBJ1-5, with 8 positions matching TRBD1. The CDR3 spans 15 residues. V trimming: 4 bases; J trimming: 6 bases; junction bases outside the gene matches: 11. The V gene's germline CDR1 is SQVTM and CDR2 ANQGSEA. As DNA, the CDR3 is TGCAGCGTTGTTTTGGCGACAGGGGCCCTTCAGCCCCAGCATTTT. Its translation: CSVVLATGALQPQHF.

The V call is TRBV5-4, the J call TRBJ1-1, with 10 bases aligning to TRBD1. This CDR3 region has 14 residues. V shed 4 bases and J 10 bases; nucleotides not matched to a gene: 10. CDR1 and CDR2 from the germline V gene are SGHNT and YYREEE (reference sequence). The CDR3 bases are TGTGCCAGCAGCCCGGGACAGGGGTTGACTTTAGCTTTCTTT. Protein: CASSPGQGLTLAFF. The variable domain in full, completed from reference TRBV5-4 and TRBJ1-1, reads ETGVTQSPTHLIKTRGQQVTLRCSSQSGHNTVSWYQQALGQGPQFIFQYYREEENGRGNFPPRFSGLQFPNYSSELNVNALELDDSALYLCASSPGQGLTLAFFGQGTRLTVV.

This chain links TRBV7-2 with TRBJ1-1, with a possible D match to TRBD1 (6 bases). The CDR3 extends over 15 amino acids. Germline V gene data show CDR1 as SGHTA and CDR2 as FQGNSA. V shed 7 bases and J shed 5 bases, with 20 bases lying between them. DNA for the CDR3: TGTGCCAGCACCCTTCGACCGGGGGGCAGAACTGAAGCTTTCTTT. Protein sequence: CASTLRPGGRTEAFF.

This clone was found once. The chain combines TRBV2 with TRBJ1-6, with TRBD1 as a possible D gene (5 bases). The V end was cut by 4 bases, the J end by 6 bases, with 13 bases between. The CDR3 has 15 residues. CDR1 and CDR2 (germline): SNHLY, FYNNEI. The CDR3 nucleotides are TGTGCCAGCAGTGGGTCAGGGTCAGTTAATTCACCCCTCCACTTT. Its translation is CASSGSGSVNSPLHF.

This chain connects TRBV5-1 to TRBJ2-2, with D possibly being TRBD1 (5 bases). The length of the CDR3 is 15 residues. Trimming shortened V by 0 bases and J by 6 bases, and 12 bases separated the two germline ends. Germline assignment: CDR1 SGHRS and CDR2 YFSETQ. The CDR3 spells CASSLVAGISGELFF. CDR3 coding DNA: TGCGCCAGCAGCTTGGTAGCAGGGATTTCCGGGGAGCTGTTTTTT.

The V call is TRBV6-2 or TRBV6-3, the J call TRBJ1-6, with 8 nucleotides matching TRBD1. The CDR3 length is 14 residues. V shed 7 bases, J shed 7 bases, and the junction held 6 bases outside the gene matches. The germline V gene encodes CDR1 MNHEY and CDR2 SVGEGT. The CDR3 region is CASTPGQANSPLHF. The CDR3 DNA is TGTGCCAGCACCCCGGGACAGGCAAATTCACCCCTCCACTTT.

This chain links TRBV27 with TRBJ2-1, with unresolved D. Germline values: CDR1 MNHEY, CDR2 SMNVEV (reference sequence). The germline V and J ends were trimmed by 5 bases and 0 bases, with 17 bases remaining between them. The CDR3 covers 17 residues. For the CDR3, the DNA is TGTGCCAGCAGTACCAAACAGTCACTCAGCTCCTACAATGAGCAGTTCTTC. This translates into CASSTKQSLSSYNEQFF.

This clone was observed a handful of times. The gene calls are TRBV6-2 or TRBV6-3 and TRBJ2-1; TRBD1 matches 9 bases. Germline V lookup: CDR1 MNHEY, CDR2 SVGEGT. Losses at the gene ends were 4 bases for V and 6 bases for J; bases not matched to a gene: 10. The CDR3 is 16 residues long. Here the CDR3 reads CASSSPGTGQLNEQFF. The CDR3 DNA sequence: TGTGCCAGCAGTTCCCCCGGGACAGGGCAACTCAATGAGCAGTTCTTC.

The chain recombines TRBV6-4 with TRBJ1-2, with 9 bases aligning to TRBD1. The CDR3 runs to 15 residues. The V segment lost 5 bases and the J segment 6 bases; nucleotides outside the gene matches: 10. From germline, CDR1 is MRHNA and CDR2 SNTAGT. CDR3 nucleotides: TGTGCCAGCAGTTGGACAGGGGTGAATCAGGATGGCTACACCTTC. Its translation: CASSWTGVNQDGYTF.

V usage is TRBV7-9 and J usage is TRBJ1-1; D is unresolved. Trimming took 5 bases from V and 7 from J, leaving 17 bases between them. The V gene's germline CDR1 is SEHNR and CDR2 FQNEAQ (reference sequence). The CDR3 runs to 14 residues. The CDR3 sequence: CASSPRGGIGEAFF. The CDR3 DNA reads TGTGCCAGCAGCCCCCGCGGAGGGATTGGTGAAGCTTTCTTT.

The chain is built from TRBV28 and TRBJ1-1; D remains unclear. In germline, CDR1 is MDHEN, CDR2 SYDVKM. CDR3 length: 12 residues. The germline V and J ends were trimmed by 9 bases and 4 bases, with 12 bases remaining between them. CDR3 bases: TGTGCCAGTGGCCGGGGAGGCACTGAAGCTTTCTTT. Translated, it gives CASGRGGTEAFF.

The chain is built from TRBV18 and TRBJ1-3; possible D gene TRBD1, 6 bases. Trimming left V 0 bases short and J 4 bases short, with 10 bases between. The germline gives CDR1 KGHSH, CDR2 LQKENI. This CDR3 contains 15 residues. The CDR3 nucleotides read TGTGCCAGCTCACCACCGGGGACAATCGGAAACACCATATATTTT. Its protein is CASSPPGTIGNTIYF.

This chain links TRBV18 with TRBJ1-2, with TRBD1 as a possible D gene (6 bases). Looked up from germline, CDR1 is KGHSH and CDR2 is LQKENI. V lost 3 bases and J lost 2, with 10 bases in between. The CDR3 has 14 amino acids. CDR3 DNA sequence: TGTGCCAGCTCACCGGCGGACAGCAACTATGGCTACACCTTC. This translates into CASSPADSNYGYTF. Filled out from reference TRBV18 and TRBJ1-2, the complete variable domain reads NAGVMQNPRHLVRRRGQEARLRCSPMKGHSHVYWYRQLPEEGLKFMVYLQKENIIDESGMPKERFSAEFPKEGPSILRIQQVVRGDSAAYFCASSPADSNYGYTFGSGTRLTVV.

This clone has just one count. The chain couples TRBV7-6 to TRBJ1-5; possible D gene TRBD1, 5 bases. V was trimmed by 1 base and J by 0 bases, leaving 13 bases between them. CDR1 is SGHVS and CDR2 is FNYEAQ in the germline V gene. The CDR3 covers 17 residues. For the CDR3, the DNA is TGTGCCAGCAGCTTAGAATCGACAGACCATAGCAATCAGCCCCAGCATTTT. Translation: CASSLESTDHSNQPQHF.

The CDR3 protein is CASSRGGAYGYTF. The CDR3 DNA follows: TGTGCCAGCAGCCGGGGGGGGGCCTATGGCTACACCTTC. The chain combines TRBV6-6 with TRBJ1-2; TRBD1 might be the D (6 bases). This CDR3 comprises 13 residues. The V gene lost 6 bases and the J gene lost 4 bases, with 12 bases spanning the gap. Germline V gives CDR1 MNHNY, CDR2 SVGAGI (reference sequence).

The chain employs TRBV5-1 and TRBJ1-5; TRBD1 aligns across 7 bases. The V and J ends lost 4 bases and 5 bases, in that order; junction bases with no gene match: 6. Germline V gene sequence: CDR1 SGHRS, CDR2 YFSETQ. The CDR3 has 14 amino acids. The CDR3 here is CASSVTGTDQPQHF. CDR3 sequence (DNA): TGCGCCAGCAGCGTGACAGGGACGGATCAGCCCCAGCATTTT.

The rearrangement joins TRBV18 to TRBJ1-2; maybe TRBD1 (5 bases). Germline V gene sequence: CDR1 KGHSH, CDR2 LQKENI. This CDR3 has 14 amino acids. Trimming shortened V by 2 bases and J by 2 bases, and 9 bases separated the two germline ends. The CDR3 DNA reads TGTGCCAGCTCACCAAACAGGATAAACTATGGCTACACCTTC. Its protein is CASSPNRINYGYTF.